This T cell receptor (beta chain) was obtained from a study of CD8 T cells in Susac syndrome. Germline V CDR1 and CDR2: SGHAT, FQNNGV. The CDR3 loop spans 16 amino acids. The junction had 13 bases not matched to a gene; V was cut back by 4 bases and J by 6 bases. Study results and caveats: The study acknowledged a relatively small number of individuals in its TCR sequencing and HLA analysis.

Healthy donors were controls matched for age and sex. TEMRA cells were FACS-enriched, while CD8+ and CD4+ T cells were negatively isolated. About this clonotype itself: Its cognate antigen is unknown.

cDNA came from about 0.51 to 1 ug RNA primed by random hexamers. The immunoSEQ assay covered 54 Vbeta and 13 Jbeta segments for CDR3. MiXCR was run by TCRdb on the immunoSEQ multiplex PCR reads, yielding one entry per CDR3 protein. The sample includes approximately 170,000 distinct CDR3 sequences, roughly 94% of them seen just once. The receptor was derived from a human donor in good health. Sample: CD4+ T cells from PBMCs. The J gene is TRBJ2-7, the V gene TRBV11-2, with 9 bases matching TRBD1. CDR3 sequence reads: CASSSTPGTGIGEQYF. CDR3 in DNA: TGTGCCAGCAGCTCCACCCCCGGGACAGGGATCGGCGAGCAGTACTTC.